This TCR beta chain was sequenced during a study of post-analysis software for immune sequencing data. Overall study results and limits: In patients, five TRBV segments were more frequent than in controls, with TRBV5-6, TRBV5-1 and TRBV20-1 among them.

The CDR3 runs to 16 residues. Germline values: CDR1 SGDLS, CDR2 YYNGEE. J lost 4 bases, V lost 2 bases, and 10 bases had no gene match. Each TCR beta cDNA library carried unique molecular identifiers. TCRdb analysed the PCR reads with MiXCR anew, one entry per CDR3 protein. Found here are roughly 650,000 distinct CDR3 sequences, 55% to 70% of them singletons; the top ten hold roughly 10%. This clonotype appeared a few times. Its antigen is unidentified. This TCR was sampled from a girl aged 2 to 10 with multiple sclerosis. V is TRBV9 and J is TRBJ2-3, with TRBD2 matching over 7 bases. Specimen: blood. Here the CDR3 DNA reads TGTGCCAGCAGCGTGCTAGGGGCTAGCGGATCAGATACGCAGTATTTT. It codes for CASSVLGASGSDTQYF.